The source of this T cell receptor (beta chain) is a study of blood T cell repertoires in COVID-19. Study context: Acute and convalescent COVID-19 specimens originated in the United States, Italy and Spain. PBMCs, B-cell-depleted T cells, or T cells provided the cDNA or gDNA that made up the material.

This clone was found once. Relative to the germline gene, one junction end is altered; a read error may explain this. Original data processing: By means of reference gene primer amplification, nucleated cell counts were estimated. Using immunoSEQ multiplex PCR, the repertoire was profiled, and TCRdb retains in-frame clones only, with some absent. The DNA was the basis for D and trimming; V, J and clone size are from that table. The table lists tens of thousands of clones, about 90% of them singletons. There are 15 residues in the CDR3. Germline values: CDR1 ENHRY, CDR2 SYGVKD. The TCR was taken from a man aged 55 to 70 with acute or convalescent COVID-19. The sequenced sample consisted of peripheral blood. The V and J genes are TRBV10-3 and TRBJ2-7; TRBD1 matches 7 bases. CDR3 in DNA: TGTGCCATCAGTGAGTCGGATAGGACAGGTCTACCACCACCTTTC. Translated: CAISESDRTGLPPPF.